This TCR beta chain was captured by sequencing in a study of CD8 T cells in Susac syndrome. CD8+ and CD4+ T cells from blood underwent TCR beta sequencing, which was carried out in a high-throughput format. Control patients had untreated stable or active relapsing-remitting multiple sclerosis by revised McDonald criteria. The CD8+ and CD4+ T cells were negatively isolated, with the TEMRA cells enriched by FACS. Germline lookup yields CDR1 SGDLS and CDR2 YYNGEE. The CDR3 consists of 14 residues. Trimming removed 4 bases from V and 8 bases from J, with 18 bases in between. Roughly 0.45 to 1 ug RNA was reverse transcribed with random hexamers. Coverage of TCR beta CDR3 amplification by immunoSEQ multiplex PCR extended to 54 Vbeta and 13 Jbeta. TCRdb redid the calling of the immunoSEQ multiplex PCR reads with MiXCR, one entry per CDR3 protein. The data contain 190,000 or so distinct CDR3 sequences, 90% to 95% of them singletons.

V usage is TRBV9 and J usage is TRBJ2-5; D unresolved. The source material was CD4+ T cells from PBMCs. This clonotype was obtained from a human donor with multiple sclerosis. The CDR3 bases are TGTGCCAGCAGCCCCCGCTGGGGTGTCGAAACCCAGTACTTC. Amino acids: CASSPRWGVETQYF.